Listed below are T cell receptor beta chains from one sample, sequenced in a study of T cell responses to AZD1222 COVID-19 vaccine. Sequenced by immunoSEQ multiplex PCR; TCRdb stores in-frame clones only, minus some. The repertoire holds about 53,000 clones, approximately 84% seen once, with 27% in the top ten. The material sequenced was peripheral blood, taken on day 0 of AZD1222 vaccination. The receptors shown here come from an adult in good health. Both conserved end residues are part of each CDR3. The D gene is left open where the match is weak. Not every row has a clone size; where given, it reads once, few, many or a size class.

D gene: TRBD2; V gene: TRBV11-2; J gene: TRBJ2-3; clone size: once; CDR3 DNA: TGTGCCAGCAGCAAAGGGACTAGCGGGAGGACAGATACGCAGTATTTT; CDR3 protein: CASSKGTSGRTDTQYF
D gene: -; V gene: TRBV28; J gene: TRBJ2-3; clone size: -; CDR3 DNA: TGTGCCAGCAGTTTAGGTGGGAGCGGCACAGATACGCAGTATTTT; CDR3 protein: CASSLGGSGTDTQYF
D gene: -; V gene: TRBV3-1/TRBV3-2; J gene: TRBJ2-3; clone size: once; CDR3 DNA: TGTGCCAGCAGCCAAGTATCGGGAGAGAGGGCAGATACGCAGTATTTT; CDR3 protein: CASSQVSGERADTQYF
D gene: TRBD1; V gene: TRBV29-1; J gene: TRBJ2-5; clone size: -; CDR3 DNA: TGCAGCGTTGAAGGGACAGGTGAGACCCAGTACTTC; CDR3 protein: CSVEGTGETQYF
D gene: -; V gene: TRBV7-7; J gene: TRBJ2-7; clone size: -; CDR3 DNA: TGTGCCAGCAGCCCGTCCCCGGGTTCCCCCTACGAGCAGTACTTC; CDR3 protein: CASSPSPGSPYEQYF
D gene: -; V gene: TRBV2; J gene: TRBJ1-1; clone size: -; CDR3 DNA: TGTGCCAGCAATTTCAGGGGAGGGGACACTGAAGCTTTCTTT; CDR3 protein: CASNFRGGDTEAFF
D gene: TRBD1; V gene: TRBV4-2; J gene: TRBJ1-6; clone size: -; CDR3 DNA: TGTGCCAGCAGCCAAGATGGGACAGGGGATAATTCACCCCTCCACTTT; CDR3 protein: CASSQDGTGDNSPLHF
D gene: -; V gene: TRBV4-3; J gene: TRBJ1-2; clone size: few; CDR3 DNA: TGCGCCAGCAGCCAAGATTTTGGCAGCCCGAAGGGCTACACCTTC; CDR3 protein: CASSQDFGSPKGYTF
D gene: -; V gene: TRBV4-2; J gene: TRBJ1-2; clone size: -; CDR3 DNA: TGTGCCAGCAGCCAAGTTTATCGAGGCCGCTATGGCTACACCTTC; CDR3 protein: CASSQVYRGRYGYTF
D gene: TRBD1; V gene: TRBV29-1; J gene: TRBJ2-7; clone size: -; CDR3 DNA: TGCAGCGTTGAAGATGGGACAGGGGGCTTGTACGAGCAGTACTTC; CDR3 protein: CSVEDGTGGLYEQYF
D gene: -; V gene: TRBV11-2; J gene: TRBJ2-2; clone size: -; CDR3 DNA: TGTGCCAGCAGCTTCACCGGGGAGCTGTTTTTT; CDR3 protein: CASSFTGELFF
D gene: TRBD2; V gene: TRBV30; J gene: TRBJ2-1; clone size: -; CDR3 DNA: TGTGCCTGCCCGACTAGCGGGAGTGCGGATGAGCAGTTCTTC; CDR3 protein: CACPTSGSADEQFF
D gene: TRBD1; V gene: TRBV19; J gene: TRBJ1-5; clone size: -; CDR3 DNA: TGTGCCGCCCGGACAGGGAGGAATCAGCCCCAGCATTTT; CDR3 protein: CAARTGRNQPQHF
D gene: -; V gene: TRBV7-2; J gene: TRBJ2-4; clone size: -; CDR3 DNA: TGTGCCAGCAAGAACGAGGTAGCCAAAAACATTCAGTACTTC; CDR3 protein: CASKNEVAKNIQYF
D gene: TRBD2; V gene: TRBV5-4; J gene: TRBJ2-1; clone size: -; CDR3 DNA: TGTGCCAGCAGTTCCGGGACTAGCGGGAGGGCCGGATACAATGAGCAGTTCTTC; CDR3 protein: CASSSGTSGRAGYNEQFF
D gene: TRBD2; V gene: TRBV11-3; J gene: TRBJ2-7; clone size: -; CDR3 DNA: TGTGCCAGCAGCTTCGGGGGAGGGCCCCACGAGCAGTACTTC; CDR3 protein: CASSFGGGPHEQYF
D gene: TRBD2; V gene: TRBV7-9; J gene: TRBJ2-1; clone size: once; CDR3 DNA: TGTGCCAGCAGCTCAGGACTAGCGGGAGCCAATGAGCAGTTCTTC; CDR3 protein: CASSSGLAGANEQFF
D gene: -; V gene: TRBV6-1; J gene: TRBJ1-2; clone size: few; CDR3 DNA: TGTGCCAGCAGTGAAGCGCCAGGGTACTATGGCTACACCTTC; CDR3 protein: CASSEAPGYYGYTF
D gene: -; V gene: TRBV7-2; J gene: TRBJ2-3; clone size: -; CDR3 DNA: TGTGCCAGCAGCTTAGGCCTAGCTAGCGGCACAGATACGCAGTATTTT; CDR3 protein: CASSLGLASGTDTQYF